Presented here are 23 T cell receptor beta chains from one specimen sequenced in a study of CD8 T cells in Susac syndrome. cDNA came from around 0.5 to 1 ug RNA primed by random hexamers. MiXCR, applied by TCRdb to the immunoSEQ multiplex PCR reads, yields one record per CDR3 protein. The sample lists roughly 110,000 distinct CDR3 sequences, around 90% occurring once. What was sequenced was CD8+ T cells from PBMCs. These receptors were collected from a human donor in good health.

This chain uses TRBV27 with TRBJ2-1; D remains unclear. The germline V gene encodes CDR1 MNHEY and CDR2 SMNVEV (reference sequence). Trimming shortened V by 5 bases and J by 8 bases, and 19 bases separated the two germline ends. The length of the CDR3 is 15 residues. The CDR3 DNA is TGTGCCAGCAGTAGTGACATTTTCTTTGTGGATGAGCAGTTCTTC. This encodes CASSSDIFFVDEQFF.

The chain couples TRBV28 to TRBJ1-2; no reliable D call. Germline CDR1 MDHEN, CDR2 SYDVKM. Trimming took 2 bases from V and 8 from J, leaving 9 bases between them. The CDR3 runs to 12 residues. This chain's CDR3 is CASSLLLHGYTF. The CDR3 DNA reads TGTGCCAGCAGTTTACTCTTGCACGGCTACACCTTC.

CDR3 region: CASSYTSGLYEQYF. CDR3 DNA: TGTGCCAGCAGCTATACTAGCGGGCTATACGAGCAGTACTTC. This chain connects TRBV7-9 to TRBJ2-7; 9 nucleotides agree with TRBD2. V was pared by 4 bases and J by 4 bases, with 5 bases of the junction left unmatched. From germline, CDR1 is SEHNR and CDR2 FQNEAQ (reference sequence). This CDR3 spans 14 amino acids.

The chain couples TRBV7-2 to TRBJ2-7; the match to TRBD1 covers 7 bases. Germline V CDR1 and CDR2: SGHTA, FQGNSA. The CDR3 contains 16 residues. V gave up 4 bases and J gave up 0 bases; unmatched junction bases: 9. The CDR3 DNA follows: TGTGCCAGCAGCTCTTGGACAGGACCTAGCTCCTACGAGCAGTACTTC. Encoded protein: CASSSWTGPSSYEQYF.

The chain couples TRBV7-2 to TRBJ2-1; 7 bases fit TRBD1. This CDR3 region has 15 residues. CDR1 SGHTA and CDR2 FQGNSA come from the germline V gene. V lost 6 bases to trimming and J lost 0 bases; unmatched junction nucleotides: 5. CDR3 amino acids: CASRTRGRSYNEQFF. CDR3 DNA: TGTGCCAGCAGGACGAGGGGGCGCTCCTACAATGAGCAGTTCTTC.

The V call is TRBV12-5, the J call TRBJ1-1; a possible D gene is TRBD1 (5 bases). The CDR3 is made up of 14 amino acids. The germline V and J ends were trimmed by 1 base and 4 bases, with 10 bases remaining between them. Germline CDR1 LGHNT, CDR2 FRNRAP. The CDR3 region has the DNA TGTGCTAGTGGTTTGGCAGGGATGGCCACTGAAGCTTTCTTT. The encoded protein is CASGLAGMATEAFF.

The chain joins TRBV29-1 to TRBJ1-1, with 7 positions matching TRBD1. The junction had 8 bases not matched to a gene; V was cut back by 6 bases and J by 1 base. The germline gives CDR1 SQVTM, CDR2 ANQGSEA. The CDR3 length is 14 residues. CDR3 protein: CSVDRFPGNTEAFF. The CDR3 DNA sequence: TGCAGCGTGGACAGGTTCCCAGGGAACACTGAAGCTTTCTTT.

This chain joins TRBV5-1 and TRBJ1-1; no reliable D call. The germline V gene encodes CDR1 SGHRS and CDR2 YFSETQ. Trimming removed 7 bases at V and 0 bases at J, with 13 bases between. This CDR3 region has 14 residues. This chain's CDR3 is CASYLGLLNTEAFF. As DNA, the CDR3 is TGCGCCAGCTACCTGGGGTTGTTGAACACTGAAGCTTTCTTT.

The V gene is TRBV6-4, the J gene TRBJ1-5; no firm D call. With 5 bases removed from V and 0 bases from J, the gap between germline ends came to 8 bases. Germline lookup yields CDR1 MRHNA and CDR2 SNTAGT. CDR3 length: 14 residues. Here the CDR3 reads CASSLQHSNQPQHF. The CDR3 region has the DNA TGTGCCAGCAGTCTACAGCATAGCAATCAGCCCCAGCATTTT.

This chain connects TRBV19 to TRBJ2-1; D may be TRBD2 (5 bases). In germline, CDR1 is LNHDA, CDR2 SQIVND (reference sequence). This CDR3 contains 13 residues. V lost 3 bases and J 5 bases, leaving 8 bases between the germline ends. The CDR3 sequence: CASSMRADNEQFF. The CDR3 DNA reads as TGTGCCAGTAGTATGAGGGCAGACAATGAGCAGTTCTTC.

This chain joins TRBV6-5 and TRBJ2-5, with 8 bases that match TRBD1. The V segment lost 6 bases and the J segment 4 bases; nucleotides outside the gene matches: 10. Germline V lookup: CDR1 MNHEY, CDR2 SVGAGI. The CDR3 sequence is 15 residues long. The CDR3 protein is CASRRTGNGGETQYF. The CDR3 coding sequence is TGTGCCAGCAGAAGGACAGGGAATGGCGGAGAGACCCAGTACTTC.

The chain combines TRBV10-3 with TRBJ1-6; 7 bases align to TRBD1. The V and J ends lost 4 bases and 7 bases, in that order; junction bases with no gene match: 7. Germline CDR1 and CDR2: ENHRY and SYGVKD. The CDR3 has 15 amino acids. The CDR3 DNA reads as TGTGCCATCAGTGGGGAGGGGGCGCGAAATTCACCCCTCCACTTT. Protein sequence: CAISGEGARNSPLHF.

The chain links TRBV19 to TRBJ2-2; D gene unclear. Germline V gene sequence: CDR1 LNHDA, CDR2 SQIVND (reference sequence). V lost 4 bases, J lost 2 bases, and 8 bases lay in between. The CDR3 covers 14 residues. The CDR3 region is CASSNSFNTGELFF. DNA for the CDR3: TGTGCCAGTAGTAACAGCTTTAACACCGGGGAGCTGTTTTTT.

The V call is TRBV7-2, the J call TRBJ2-1, with TRBD1 matching 8 bases. CDR1 and CDR2 from the germline V gene are SGHTA and FQGNSA. V shed 3 bases, J shed 6 bases, and the junction held 1 base outside the gene matches. The CDR3 runs 13 residues. The chain's CDR3 is CASSFDRGNEQFF. Written as DNA, the CDR3 is TGTGCCAGCAGCTTCGACAGGGGCAATGAGCAGTTCTTC. The complete variable domain, with remaining parts taken from reference TRBV7-2 and TRBJ2-1, reads GAGVSQSPSNKVTEKGKDVELRCDPISGHTALYWYRQSLGQGLEFLIYFQGNSAPDKSGLPSDRFSAERTGGSVSTLTIQRTQQEDSAVYLCASSFDRGNEQFFGPGTRLTVL.

The chain recombines TRBV6-2 or TRBV6-3 with TRBJ2-7; 9 nucleotides align to TRBD1. J gave up 4 bases and V 4 bases, and 2 bases lay outside the gene matches. This CDR3 comprises 13 residues. Germline values: CDR1 MNHEY, CDR2 SVGEGT. CDR3 residues: CASSWTGAYEQYF. In nucleotides, the CDR3 is TGTGCCAGCAGTTGGACAGGGGCGTACGAGCAGTACTTC.

V gene TRBV4-2 combines with J gene TRBJ2-5, with TRBD2 as a possible D gene (7 bases). V was shortened by 0 bases and J by 2 bases, with 16 bases between the two germline ends. The CDR3 contains 17 residues. Germline assignment: CDR1 LGHNA and CDR2 YNFKEQ. The CDR3 region is CASSQEPGGPEQETQYF. The CDR3 region has the DNA TGTGCCAGCAGCCAAGAGCCCGGGGGGCCAGAGCAAGAGACCCAGTACTTC.

This clonotype was observed a few times. The chain combines TRBV14 with TRBJ2-7, with 8 bases fitting TRBD2. V lost 2 bases and J lost 2; bases outside the gene matches: 5. The germline CDR1 and CDR2 sequences are SGHDN and FVKESK. The CDR3 consists of 15 residues. The CDR3 sequence is CASSQLLAGTYEQYF. The CDR3 nucleotides read TGTGCCAGCAGCCAACTGCTAGCGGGCACCTACGAGCAGTACTTC.

V gene TRBV6-2 or TRBV6-3 combines with J gene TRBJ2-7; D tentatively reads TRBD1 or TRBD2 (5 bases each). Deletions cut 2 bases from V and 3 bases from J, with 17 bases between. This CDR3 is 16 amino acids long. The germline V gene has CDR1 MNHEY and CDR2 SVGEGT. CDR3 nucleotide sequence: TGTGCCAGCAGTTACCGCCTGGGACGTCCGGACTACGAGCAGTACTTC. Amino acid sequence: CASSYRLGRPDYEQYF.

The chain recombines TRBV29-1 with TRBJ2-2; either TRBD1 or TRBD2 may fit D (7 bases each). The germline gives CDR1 SQVTM, CDR2 ANQGSEA. The CDR3 totals 16 residues. Trimming removed 6 bases from V and 5 bases from J, with 22 bases in between. The CDR3 is CSVAGTVFGGTGELFF. Written as DNA, the CDR3 is TGCAGCGTAGCGGGGACAGTCTTCGGGGGGACCGGGGAGCTGTTTTTT.

This chain joins TRBV7-9 and TRBJ1-2; D is undetermined. The V and J ends lost 5 bases and 6 bases respectively, with 10 bases between them. The CDR3 sequence is 12 residues long. The germline V gene encodes CDR1 SEHNR and CDR2 FQNEAQ (reference sequence). The CDR3: CASSIRLDGYTF. For the CDR3, the DNA is TGTGCCAGCAGCATTAGACTGGATGGCTACACCTTC. The complete variable domain, with remaining parts taken from reference TRBV7-9 and TRBJ1-2, reads DTGVSQNPRHKITKRGQNVTFRCDPISEHNRLYWYRQTLGQGPEFLTYFQNEAQLEKSRLLSDRFSAERPKGSFSTLEIQRTEQGDSAMYLCASSIRLDGYTFGSGTRLTVV.

The rearrangement links TRBV5-1 to TRBJ1-1; unclear D gene. Trimming pared 2 bases from V and 0 bases from J, leaving 11 bases between. Per the germline V gene, CDR1 is SGHRS and CDR2 is YFSETQ. The CDR3 loop spans 15 amino acids. The CDR3 loop is CASSFGSSMNTEAFF. The CDR3 DNA follows: TGCGCCAGCAGCTTCGGCAGTTCTATGAACACTGAAGCTTTCTTT.

The rearrangement joins TRBV10-3 to TRBJ1-2; no reliable D call. Trimming removed 0 bases from V and 5 bases from J, with 10 bases in between. The germline V gene has CDR1 ENHRY and CDR2 SYGVKD. The CDR3 spans 14 residues. The CDR3 bases are TGTGCCATCAGTGAGTCGAAGGGCGGGTATGGCTACACCTTC. This sequence encodes CAISESKGGYGYTF.

The chain joins TRBV13 to TRBJ1-2, with no clear D. There are 12 residues in the CDR3. The germline V gene has CDR1 PRHDT and CDR2 FYEKMQ (reference sequence). V was pared by 2 bases and J by 3 bases, with 4 bases between. DNA for the CDR3: TGTGCCAGCAGCTTAAACGACTATGGCTACACCTTC. It is translated as CASSLNDYGYTF.